Listed here is a single T cell receptor beta chain. Its antigen is still unknown. Qualities for individual bases were not recorded, and no much larger clone is one base off. The library relied on the immunoSEQ multiplex PCR assay. The multiplex PCR relied on a mix of 60 forward primers for TCR Vbeta segments and 13 reverse primers for TCR Jbeta segments. Amplification of the CDR3 region of rearranged TCR beta genes was performed with a multiplex PCR assay on genomic DNA. On the Illumina HiSeq System, the amplified TCR beta libraries were sequenced as 87-base-pair reads. The authors processed their data as follows. Across the roughly 640 repertoires, a later analysis counted 75 million to 90 million unique TCR beta chains, some 11 million of which were shared by at least two donors. A nearest-neighbor algorithm error-corrected the raw reads and collapsed the reads into unique sequences, merging closely related sequences to remove PCR and sequencing errors. To assign V, D and J gene segments, CDR3 sequences were aligned to IMGT reference sequences. For a sequence to be retained, at least a six-nucleotide match to both a V gene segment and a J gene segment was required. Rearrangements were classified as productive when the CDR3 lacked stop codons and remained in frame with V and J, and all other rearrangements were classified as non-productive. CDR3 was defined by IMGT convention, running from the second conserved V-encoded cysteine to the conserved J-encoded phenylalanine. Sequences without an unambiguous match to a single V gene segment were excluded from the earlier analysis of 450 to 650 of the donors. An earlier analysis of approximately 590 of the donors classified V segments as functional when productive rearrangements were above 56.7% and as segregating when the standard deviation between donors was above 5%. A statistical classification framework was built for diagnosing cytomegalovirus status from the catalog of TCR beta chain sequences. V and J gene assignment, in a later analysis, came from comparing TCR nucleotide sequences with IMGT/GENE-DB human TR gene sequences. Using the TCRdist pipeline, a later analysis assigned CDR3 sequences along with most-parsimonious VDJ recombination scenarios. A later analysis defined each TCR beta chain by its CDR3 amino acid sequence plus V-gene family, and excluded reads lacking a unique V-gene family. As a way to deal with suspected cross-contamination and a sequencing artifact, a later analysis dropped hundreds of nucleotide sequences that were highly shared and had low generation probability. In a later analysis, a clonal expansion index for each public chain was calculated from normalized within-repertoire ranks of inferred template counts. Generation probabilities in a later analysis came from a VDJ recombination model fitted to out-of-frame rearrangements, and those results were checked against IGoR. Hypergeometric tests were used in a later analysis to score TCR-TCR, TCR-HLA and TCR-CMV co-occurrence, with a repertoire-size bias correction applied to the TCR pairs. A later analysis estimated false discovery rates by permuting HLA or CMV assignments 20 times. A later analysis grouped co-occurring TCRs with DBSCAN, adding TCRdist sequence similarity when clustering within HLA-allele-positive subsets. Repertoires with fewer than 30,000 or more than 120,000 public chains, plus five repertoires with anomalous nucleotide sharing, were excluded from co-occurrence clustering. TCRdb retrieved this table from immuneACCESS and kept in-frame rearrangements only. Not all clones are present; in checked studies, unresolved V genes account for under half, and no reason is known for the remainder. Clonal size and the V and J genes are those of that table, whereas D and trimming came from the DNA. The sample table shows 70,000 to 100,000 clones, and roughly two thirds are seen once. 6.9% of the sample goes to the ten largest clones.

CDR1 and CDR2 are read off the germline V gene as SGHRS and YFSETQ. Clipping removes 4 bases from V and 11 bases from J, with 6 as the unmatched junction base count. The CDR3 measures 12 amino acids from cysteine to phenylalanine. The sequence is cut down to CDR3 DNA, 36 bases in frame from base 1. This sample was taken from a study of cytomegalovirus exposure and HLA in healthy donors (dated by TCRdb to 2016 to 2017). The study in broad terms: An earlier analysis of around 600 of the donors reported about 290 Gb of sequence data and approximately 110 million unique TCR beta sequences from approximately 180 million T cells. Among the roughly 390 genotyped donors, about 83% belonged to the genetic ancestry cluster associated with self-reported Caucasian donors. An early release that covered roughly 600 HLA-typed donors contained approximately 320 gigabases of sequencing data and tens of millions of unique TCR sequences. A later analysis re-examined previously published TCR beta repertoires from roughly 720 donors and added high-resolution HLA genotyping to investigate patterns of TCR occurrence. Along with the approximately 650-subject first cohort, a separate validation cohort of over a hundred different subjects was used. Genome-wide SNP genotypes for about 65% of the 666 donors were used in a later genetic analysis, which treated that subset as a discovery cohort. The study aimed to test whether signatures of past pathogen exposure could be identified by cataloging public T cell receptors. To decide whether each TCR beta V gene segment behaved as functional or pseudogenic, an earlier analysis of fewer than 750 of the donors relied on high-throughput TCR beta sequencing. The number of donors typed differed by locus, with 629-630 for A, B, C, DRB1 and DQB1, 522 for DQA1, 600 to 610 for DPA1, and approximately 470 for DPB1. On average, around 240,000 unique TCR beta nucleotide sequences were sequenced per donor among 398 genotyped donors of the cohort, with 15% to 20% of those sequences being non-productive. The T cell repertoires of 666 subjects were profiled by immunosequencing and related to cytomegalovirus serostatus. HLA typing included class I and class II loci at four-digit resolution. All discovery cohort repertoires had been generated on a single sequencing platform. In the later analysis, no new phenotypic data were used to find candidate immune exposures; instead, reliance was placed on TCR beta sequences and their occurrence across donors. To predict cytomegalovirus infection status, the study brought together high-throughput TCR immunosequencing, statistical association of individual TCRs with disease status, and machine learning. Roughly five DR-DQ haplotypes were handled as single units for association and clustering, since linkage in the cohort was strong. Donor age, sex, ethnicity and CMV serostatus were compiled together with the repertoire data. Points the paper makes about the study in general: When HLA alleles, especially DR and DQ, strongly co-occurred, TCR associations were difficult to assign to individual alleles. In a later analysis, most CMV-associated TCR beta chains were found to appear HLA-restricted, with HLA associations seemingly driven largely by CMV exposure. A later analysis reported that several top co-occurrence clusters appeared linked to parvovirus B19, influenza, CMV and Epstein-Barr virus. Sequencing depth was assumed to be roughly uniform across donors in the presence/absence analyses, though that assumption may not hold. A further reported finding was that TCR beta sequences accurately predicted the HLA-A and HLA-B alleles for most subjects in the first cohort. In a later genetic analysis, fewer N-insertions in productive TCRs were reported among donors in an Asian-associated ancestry cluster than the roughly 670-donor mean. Because HLA typing was missing for some donors at each locus, association tests included only the typed subset. This cohort had only TCR beta chains sequenced, and the lack of alpha or paired-chain data limited which features could be detected. Because counts were too low, some 17 rarely observed V segments, including chromosome 9 orphons, were left out of the earlier analysis of 587 of the donors. Cytomegalovirus status was reported to be diagnosed by the classifier with high specificity and sensitivity in both the original and validation cohorts. Correlated functional status among segregating V segments might reflect linkage disequilibrium, but an unknown experimental factor could not be ruled out. It was suggested by the authors that the approach could potentially be generalized to other disease states and immunological phenotypes. While some public TCRs were present in many individuals, most TCR sequences turned up only very rarely across donors. In a later analysis, the rate of TCR association differed among HLA loci, with DRB1 alleles having the most associated TCRs and HLA-C alleles having the fewest. In a later genetic analysis, a missense DCLRE1C variant was associated with V-gene and J-gene trimming of TCR beta chains, and the association was replicated in an independent cohort. An earlier analysis of approximately 590 of the donors showed that most TCR beta V segments appeared in productive rearrangements either about 87% or about 30% of the time, which broadly matched IMGT annotations. A cluster of highly shared sequence variants was judged likely to be a technical artifact of the sequencing pipeline. The study listed 150 to 200 TCR beta chains as associated with cytomegalovirus. CMV serostatus was the only immune exposure information available for the cohort. Compared with equally common non-associated chains, HLA-associated TCR beta chains in a later analysis were more clonally expanded and had lower generation probabilities. The 87-base-pair reads could not distinguish some IMGT-functional V segments, including TRBV6-2 and TRBV6-3, so those segments were excluded. A later analysis associated about 18,000 TCR beta sequences with specific HLA alleles at a false discovery rate of 0.05. A few of the identified cytomegalovirus-associated TCR beta chains were confirmed in vitro to be specific for cytomegalovirus antigens.

The cohort was made up of approximately 670 healthy bone marrow donors. Cohort members were all nominally healthy when sampled, although unrecorded immune exposures were likely present. The donor tested CMV seropositive and was one of the 289 seropositive cohort members. A peripheral blood sample was collected from each donor, and TCR beta sequencing was performed on peripheral blood mononuclear cells. The Qiagen DNeasy Blood Extraction Kit was used to extract genomic DNA from the blood cell samples. The V gene is TRBV5-1 and the J gene is TRBJ2-3; TRBD1 matches 8 bases in the middle. The sequenced sample consisted of PBMCs. This clonotype was obtained from a woman aged 45-65 years in good health and CMV-seropositive. The nucleotide sequence is given as TGCGCCAGCAGCCACCAACAGGGGGTGCAGTATTTT. This gives the protein CASSHQQGVQYF.